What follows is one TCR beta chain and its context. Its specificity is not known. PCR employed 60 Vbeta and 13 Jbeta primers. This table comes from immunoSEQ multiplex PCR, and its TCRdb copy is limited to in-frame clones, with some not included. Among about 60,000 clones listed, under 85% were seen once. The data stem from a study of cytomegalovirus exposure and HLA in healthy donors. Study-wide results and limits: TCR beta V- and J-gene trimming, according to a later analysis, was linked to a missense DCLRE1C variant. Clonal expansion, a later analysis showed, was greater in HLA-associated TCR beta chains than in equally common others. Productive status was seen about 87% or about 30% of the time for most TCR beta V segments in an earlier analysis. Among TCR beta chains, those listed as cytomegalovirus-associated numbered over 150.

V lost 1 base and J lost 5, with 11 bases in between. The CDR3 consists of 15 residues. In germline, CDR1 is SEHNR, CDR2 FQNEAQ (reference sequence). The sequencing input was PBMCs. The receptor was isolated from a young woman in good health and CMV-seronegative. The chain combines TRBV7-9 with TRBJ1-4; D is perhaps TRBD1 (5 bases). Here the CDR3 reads CASSLDGSGNEKLFF. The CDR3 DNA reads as TGTGCCAGCAGCTTAGACGGCTCAGGGAATGAAAAACTGTTTTTT.